Presented here are 12 T cell receptor beta chains from one specimen sequenced in a study of blood T cell repertoires in COVID-19. The repertoire was sequenced with immunoSEQ multiplex PCR; TCRdb's copy has only in-frame clones and lacks some. The sample has over 120,000 clones, about 79% seen once; the top ten hold 3.5% to 5%. Material: peripheral blood. These receptors originate from an elderly woman with active or convalescent COVID-19.

This sequence joins TRBV5-1 and TRBJ1-1; D possibly corresponds to TRBD1 (6 bases). The CDR3 has 14 residues. Trimming stripped 1 base from V and 5 bases from J, with 12 bases between. CDR1 and CDR2 (germline): SGHRS, YFSETQ. The chain's CDR3 is CASSLYPGVTEAFF. Written as DNA, the CDR3 is TGCGCCAGCAGCTTGTACCCAGGGGTAACTGAAGCTTTCTTT.

The rearrangement uses TRBV5-1 and TRBJ1-1; no clear D gene. Germline loops: CDR1 SGHRS, CDR2 YFSETQ. The CDR3 is 15 residues long. The germline V and J ends were trimmed by 0 bases and 1 base, with 10 bases remaining between them. The CDR3 DNA reads TGCGCCAGCAGCTTGGGACAAAGTAAGAACACTGAAGCTTTCTTT. This sequence encodes CASSLGQSKNTEAFF.

The chain is built from TRBV5-1 and TRBJ2-7; D possibly corresponds to TRBD2 (6 bases). The V and J ends lost 3 bases and 7 bases respectively, with 14 bases between them. The CDR3 has 13 residues. Germline V lookup: CDR1 SGHRS, CDR2 YFSETQ. CDR3 sequence reads: CASSWGGGWEQYF. CDR3 DNA: TGCGCCAGCAGCTGGGGAGGAGGGTGGGAGCAGTACTTC.

In the case of this clone: Relative to the germline gene, one junction end is altered; a read error may explain this. The gene calls are TRBV10-3 and TRBJ1-5; TRBD1 might be the D (6 bases). CDR3 size: 13 residues. CDR1 is ENHRY, CDR2 SYGVKD, per germline. The CDR3 sequence: CATSTGTGQPQHF. The CDR3 DNA reads TGTGCCACCAGTACAGGGACCGGGCAGCCCCAGCATTTT.

V usage is TRBV9 and J usage is TRBJ2-5; D possibly corresponds to TRBD1 (6 bases). CDR1 is SGDLS, CDR2 YYNGEE, per germline. Trimming pared 0 bases from V and 1 base from J, leaving 10 bases between. This CDR3 has 15 amino acids. The CDR3 sequence: CASSVGTALQETQYF. In nucleotides, the CDR3 is TGTGCCAGCAGCGTAGGGACAGCCCTCCAAGAGACCCAGTACTTC.

J is TRBJ2-1 and V is TRBV27; 12 bases are a match to TRBD2. Germline V gene data show CDR1 as MNHEY and CDR2 as SMNVEV (reference sequence). The CDR3 runs to 15 residues. Trimming cost V 5 bases and J 4 bases; bases outside gene matches: 3. The DNA for the CDR3 is TGTGCCAGCAGTCGGGGGACTAGCGGGTACAATGAGCAGTTCTTC. This gives the protein CASSRGTSGYNEQFF.

The CDR3 DNA reads as TGCGCCAGCAGCCAAGAAACAGGGTATGGCTACACCTTC. This gives the protein CASSQETGYGYTF. This rearrangement joins TRBV4-3 to TRBJ1-2, with D tentatively TRBD1 (6 bases). CDR3 length: 13 amino acids. V lost 0 bases and J 5 bases, leaving 7 bases between the germline ends. Germline V gives CDR1 LGHNA, CDR2 YSLEER.

The rearrangement uses TRBV11-3 and TRBJ2-7; D is perhaps TRBD2 (5 bases). Germline CDR1 reads SGHNT; CDR2 reads YENEEA. V lost 6 bases, J lost 3 bases, and 18 bases lay in between. The CDR3 loop spans 15 amino acids. The CDR3 nucleotides are TGTGCCAGCAGTCACGGACGGAGAGGGAGCTACGAGCAGTACTTC. Translated, it gives CASSHGRRGSYEQYF.

The J gene is TRBJ1-5, the V gene TRBV19; no clear D gene. The V gene lost 2 bases and the J gene lost 0 bases, with 23 bases spanning the gap. Germline-derived CDR1 and CDR2 are LNHDA and SQIVND (reference sequence). The CDR3 has 20 residues. The CDR3 loop is CASSIKGFGRVGYSNQPQHF. The CDR3 DNA sequence: TGTGCCAGTAGTATAAAAGGTTTTGGGAGGGTCGGTTATAGCAATCAGCCCCAGCATTTT.

The chain is built from TRBV5-1 and TRBJ2-3, with 8 bases fitting TRBD2. Trimming removed 0 bases from V and 5 bases from J; junction bases left unmatched: 8. Germline V gives CDR1 SGHRS, CDR2 YFSETQ. The CDR3 has 16 residues. CDR3 bases: TGCGCCAGCAGCTTGGATCTGCGGGGGGCGGTAGATACGCAGTATTTT. Protein sequence: CASSLDLRGAVDTQYF.

This sequence joins TRBV3-1 (or the pseudogene TRBV3-2) and TRBJ2-5, with 11 bases lining up with TRBD1. Losses at the gene ends were 4 bases for V and 1 base for J; bases not matched to a gene: 5. This CDR3 is 16 amino acids long. CDR1 and CDR2 (germline): LGHDT, YNNKEL (reference sequence). The CDR3 is CASSRGTGGSQETQYF. CDR3 DNA sequence: TGTGCCAGCAGCCGGGGGACAGGGGGATCCCAAGAGACCCAGTACTTC.

V is TRBV30 and J is TRBJ1-6; maybe TRBD1 (5 bases). The CDR3 has 16 amino acids. Germline CDR1 and CDR2: GTSNPN and SVGIG (reference sequence). Trimming left V 0 bases short and J 5 bases short, with 14 bases between. CDR3: CAWSVRGGNNNSPLHF. Written as DNA, the CDR3 is TGTGCCTGGAGTGTACGGGGGGGGAATAATAATTCACCCCTCCACTTT.